Included here is one T cell receptor (beta chain) sequence, with context. Its antigen is not identified. This CDR3 comprises 15 residues. Germline values: CDR1 DFQATT, CDR2 SNEGSKA (reference sequence). V lost 0 bases and J lost 6, with 18 bases in between. TCRbeta library preparation incorporated unique molecular identifiers. TCRdb used MiXCR to reprocess the PCR reads, holding one entry per CDR3 protein. This sample carries a few hundred thousand distinct CDR3 sequences, 25% to 30% of them seen once, and the ten largest clones take 36%. This record comes from a study of T-cell reconstitution after alpha-beta-depleted transplantation in children. Study-wide points: Expanded graft clones, several hundred of them, were reportedly the source of alpha-beta T cells about two months after transplant. T cells produced anew were the main source of T-cell counts and diversity one year after transplant. The high TCRbeta diversity at day 60 in some patients came from surviving recipient T cells and thymic progenitors.

The starting material was PBMCs, obtained before TCRalphabeta/CD19-depleted stem cell transplant. The V gene is TRBV20-1, the J gene TRBJ2-7; no firm D call. The receptor was derived from a boy under two years old with Wiskott-Aldrich syndrome, due to receive a stem cell transplant. CDR3 residues: CSARDSMPLTGEQYF. CDR3 DNA sequence: TGCAGTGCTAGAGACTCCATGCCACTCACCGGCGAGCAGTACTTC.